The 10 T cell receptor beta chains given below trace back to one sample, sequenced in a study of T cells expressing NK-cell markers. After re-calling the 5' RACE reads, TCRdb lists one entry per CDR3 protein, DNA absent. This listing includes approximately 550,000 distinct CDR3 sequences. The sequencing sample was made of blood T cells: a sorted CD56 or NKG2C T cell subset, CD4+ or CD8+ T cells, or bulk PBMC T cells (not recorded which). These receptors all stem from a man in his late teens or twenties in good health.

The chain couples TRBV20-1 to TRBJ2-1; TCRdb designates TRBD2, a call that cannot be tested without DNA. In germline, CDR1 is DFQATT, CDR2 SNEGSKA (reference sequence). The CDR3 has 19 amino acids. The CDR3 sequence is CSARGSTSGRARSHNEQFF.

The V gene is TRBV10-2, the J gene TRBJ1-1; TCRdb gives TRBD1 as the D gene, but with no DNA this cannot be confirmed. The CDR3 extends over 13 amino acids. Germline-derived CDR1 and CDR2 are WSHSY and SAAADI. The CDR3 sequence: CASGGGVGTEAFF.

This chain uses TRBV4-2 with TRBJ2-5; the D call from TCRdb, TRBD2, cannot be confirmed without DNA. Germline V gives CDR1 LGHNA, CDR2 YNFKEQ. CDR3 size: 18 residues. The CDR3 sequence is CASSQVGLAGGRQETQYF.

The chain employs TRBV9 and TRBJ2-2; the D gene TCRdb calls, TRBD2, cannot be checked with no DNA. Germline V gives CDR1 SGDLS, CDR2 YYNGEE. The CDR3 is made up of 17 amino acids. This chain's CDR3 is CASSVEPGRAVTGELFF.

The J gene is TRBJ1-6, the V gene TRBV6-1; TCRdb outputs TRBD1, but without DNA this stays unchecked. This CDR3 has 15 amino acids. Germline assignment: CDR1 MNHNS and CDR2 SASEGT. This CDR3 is CASSETGASNSPLHF.

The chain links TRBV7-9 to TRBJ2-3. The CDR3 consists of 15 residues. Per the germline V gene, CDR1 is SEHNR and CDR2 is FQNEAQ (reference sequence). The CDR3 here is CASSLRITSTDTQYF.

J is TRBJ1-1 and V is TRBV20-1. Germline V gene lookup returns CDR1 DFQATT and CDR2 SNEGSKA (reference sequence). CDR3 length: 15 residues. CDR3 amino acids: CSAPSSRAVMGEAFF.

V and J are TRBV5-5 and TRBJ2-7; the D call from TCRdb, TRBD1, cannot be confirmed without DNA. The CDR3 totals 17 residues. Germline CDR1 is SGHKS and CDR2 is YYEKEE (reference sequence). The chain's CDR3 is CASSFGRPTGPFYEQYF.

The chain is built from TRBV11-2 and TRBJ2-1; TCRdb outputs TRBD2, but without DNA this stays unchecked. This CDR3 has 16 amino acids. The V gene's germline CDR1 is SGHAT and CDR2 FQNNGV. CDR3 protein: CASSLLLWGQGREQFF.

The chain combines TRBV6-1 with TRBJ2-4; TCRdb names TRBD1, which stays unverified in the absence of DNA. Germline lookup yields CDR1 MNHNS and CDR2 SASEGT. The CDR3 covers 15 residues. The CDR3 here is CASILVRGSKNIQYF.